Below are 3 T cell receptor beta chains sequenced from a single sample in a study of CD4 T cells in relation to SARS-CoV-2 and coronaviruses. Assay used: immunoSEQ multiplex PCR; TCRdb lists only in-frame clones, some missing. Of about 36,000 clones in the sample, around four fifths are singletons; the top ten hold 2.8%. No cognate antigen is known for these TCRs. The sequenced sample was memory CD4+ T cells from PBMCs, cultured in vitro. The source is an adult with COVID-19.

The chain has TRBV11-2 and TRBJ2-3, with a weak D call TRBD2 (5 bases). The CDR3 extends over 17 amino acids. Deletions cut 1 base from V and 2 bases from J, with 16 bases between. Germline V CDR1 and CDR2: SGHAT, FQNNGV. The DNA for the CDR3 is TGTGCCAGCAGCTTAGGGGAGTTCGCCTCAATCACAGATACGCAGTATTTT. This encodes CASSLGEFASITDTQYF.

The chain links TRBV12-5 to TRBJ2-7, with TRBD2 matching over 10 bases. This CDR3 region has 16 residues. The V and J ends lost 7 bases and 7 bases, in that order; junction bases with no gene match: 16. Germline lookup yields CDR1 LGHNT and CDR2 FRNRAP. In nucleotides, the CDR3 is TGTGCTAGTGCCCTTTGGGTAGCGGGAGGCACGCTTGAGCAGTACTTC. This gives the protein CASALWVAGGTLEQYF.

This chain joins TRBV4-3 and TRBJ2-7; maybe TRBD2 (6 bases). The V end was cut by 0 bases, the J end by 2 bases, with 14 bases between. The CDR3 is 16 residues long. CDR1 and CDR2 from the germline V gene are LGHNA and YSLEER. The DNA for the CDR3 is TGCGCCAGCAGCCAAGAGCGGCTAGCGTTAACCTACGAGCAGTACTTC. Its translation is CASSQERLALTYEQYF.